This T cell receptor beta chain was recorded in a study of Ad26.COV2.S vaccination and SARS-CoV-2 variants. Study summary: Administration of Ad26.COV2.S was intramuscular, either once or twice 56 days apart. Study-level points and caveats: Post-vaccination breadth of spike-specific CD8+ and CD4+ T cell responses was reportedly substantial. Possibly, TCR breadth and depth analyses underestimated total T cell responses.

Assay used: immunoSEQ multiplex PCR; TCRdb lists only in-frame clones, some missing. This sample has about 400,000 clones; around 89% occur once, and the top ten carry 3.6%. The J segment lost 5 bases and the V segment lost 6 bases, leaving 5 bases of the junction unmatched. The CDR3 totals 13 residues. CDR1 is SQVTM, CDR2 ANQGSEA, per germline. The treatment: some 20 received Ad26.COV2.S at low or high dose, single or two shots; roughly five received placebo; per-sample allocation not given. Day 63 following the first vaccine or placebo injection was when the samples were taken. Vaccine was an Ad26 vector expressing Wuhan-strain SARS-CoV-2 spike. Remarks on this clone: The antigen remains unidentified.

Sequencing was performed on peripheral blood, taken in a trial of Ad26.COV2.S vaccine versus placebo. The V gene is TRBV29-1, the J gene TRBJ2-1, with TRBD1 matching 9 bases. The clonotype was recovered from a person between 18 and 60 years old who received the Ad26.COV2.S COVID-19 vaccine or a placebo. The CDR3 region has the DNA TGCAGCGTCGAGGACAGGGGTGACAATGAGCAGTTCTTC. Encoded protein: CSVEDRGDNEQFF.